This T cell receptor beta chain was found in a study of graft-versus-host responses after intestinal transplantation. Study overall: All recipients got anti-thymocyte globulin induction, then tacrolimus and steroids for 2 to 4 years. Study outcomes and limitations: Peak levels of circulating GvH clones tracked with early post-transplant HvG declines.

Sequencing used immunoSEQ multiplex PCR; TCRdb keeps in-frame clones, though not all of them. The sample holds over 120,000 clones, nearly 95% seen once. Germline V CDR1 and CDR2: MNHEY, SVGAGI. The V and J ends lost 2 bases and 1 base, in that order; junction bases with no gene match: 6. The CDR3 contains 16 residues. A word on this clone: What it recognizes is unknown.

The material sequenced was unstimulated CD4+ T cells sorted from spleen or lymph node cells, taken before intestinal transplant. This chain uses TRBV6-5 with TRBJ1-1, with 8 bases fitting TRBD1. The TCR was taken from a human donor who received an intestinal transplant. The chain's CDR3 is CASSYGQGSWNTEAFF. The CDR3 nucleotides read TGTGCCAGCAGTTACGGACAGGGTAGCTGGAACACTGAAGCTTTCTTT.